This entry lists 8 T cell receptor beta chains sequenced from one sample in a study of OX40 agonist ivuxolimab in advanced cancers. Clones were sequenced by immunoSEQ multiplex PCR, and TCRdb holds only the in-frame ones, with some missing. The sample has around 42,000 clones; 70% to 90% are singletons. The sequencing here drew on CD4+ or CD8+ T cells sorted from blood, taken in a trial of the OX40 agonist ivuxolimab. The receptor source for this set is an adult with an advanced solid tumor such as melanoma, head and neck, liver or kidney cancer.

The chain is built from TRBV28 and TRBJ2-1; 7 nucleotides match TRBD2. V lost 7 bases to trimming and J lost 3 bases; unmatched junction nucleotides: 6. The CDR3 has 14 amino acids. Germline values: CDR1 MDHEN, CDR2 SYDVKM. This CDR3 is CASTKRDLYNEQFF. CDR3 bases: TGTGCCAGCACCAAGCGGGACCTCTACAATGAGCAGTTCTTC.

V gene TRBV5-5 combines with J gene TRBJ2-1; 12 nucleotides align to TRBD1. Unmatched junction bases numbered 11, after V lost 4 bases and J lost 6 bases. Germline V gene lookup returns CDR1 SGHKS and CDR2 YYEKEE (reference sequence). CDR3 length equals 17 residues. CDR3 loop: CASSPWTGTGGINEQFF. The CDR3 DNA is TGTGCCAGCAGCCCATGGACCGGGACAGGGGGCATCAATGAGCAGTTCTTC.

The chain uses TRBV28 and TRBJ1-5, with 7 bases that match TRBD1. Unmatched junction bases numbered 6, after V lost 5 bases and J lost 5 bases. CDR3 length: 14 residues. Germline lookup yields CDR1 MDHEN and CDR2 SYDVKM. The CDR3, as DNA: TGTGCCAGCAGTACCAACAGGGGCCATCAGCCCCAGCATTTT. Protein product: CASSTNRGHQPQHF. Complete variable domain (other parts from reference TRBV28 and TRBJ1-5): DVKVTQSSRYLVKRTGEKVFLECVQDMDHENMFWYRQDPGLGLRLIYFSYDVKMKEKGDIPEGYSVSREKKERFSLILESASTNQTSMYLCASSTNRGHQPQHFGDGTRLSIL.

The chain carries TRBV27 and TRBJ2-1; a weak D match, TRBD2 (6 bases). This CDR3 has 12 residues. In germline, CDR1 is MNHEY, CDR2 SMNVEV (reference sequence). Trimming left V 2 bases short and J 9 bases short, with 8 bases between. The CDR3 here is CASSLIGGEQFF. In nucleotides, the CDR3 is TGTGCCAGCAGTTTAATCGGGGGTGAGCAGTTCTTC.

The chain couples TRBV4-1 to TRBJ2-7; D ambiguous. Trimming pared 0 bases from V and 6 bases from J, leaving 6 bases between. CDR3 length equals 12 residues. CDR1 MGHRA and CDR2 YSYEKL come from the germline V gene. The CDR3 loop reads CASSQDFGEQYF. In DNA, the CDR3 is TGCGCCAGCAGCCAAGATTTCGGCGAGCAGTACTTC.

This clone was seen only once. The chain employs TRBV11-1 and TRBJ2-1; D is ambiguous. Germline V gene sequence: CDR1 SGHAT, CDR2 FQDESV (reference sequence). CDR3 size: 12 residues. Trimming took off 3 bases at V and 2 bases at J, with 2 bases between the two ends. The CDR3 coding sequence is TGTGCCAGCAGCTTGACCTACAATGAGCAGTTCTTC. It yields the protein CASSLTYNEQFF.

The chain uses TRBV4-1 and TRBJ2-7; the match to TRBD2 covers 14 bases. Looked up from germline, CDR1 is MGHRA and CDR2 is YSYEKL. V dropped 5 bases and J dropped 4; count of bases not matched to a gene: 7. The CDR3 spans 16 residues. Here the CDR3 reads CASSYTGTSGSYEQYF. CDR3 sequence (DNA): TGCGCCAGCAGCTACACCGGGACTAGCGGGAGTTACGAGCAGTACTTC.

V usage is TRBV2 and J usage is TRBJ2-2, with 10 nucleotides matching TRBD2. Losses at the gene ends were 5 bases for V and 5 bases for J; bases not matched to a gene: 11. Germline-derived CDR1 and CDR2 are SNHLY and FYNNEI. The CDR3 covers 17 residues. DNA for the CDR3: TGTGCCAGCAGTAGGGACAGCGGGAGGGCCGGGACCGGGGAGCTGTTTTTT. The encoded protein is CASSRDSGRAGTGELFF. The full variable domain, with the rest looked up from reference TRBV2 and TRBJ2-2, is EPEVTQTPSHQVTQMGQEVILRCVPISNHLYFYWYRQILGQKVEFLVSFYNNEISEKSEIFDDQFSVERPDGSNFTLKIRSTKLEDSAMYFCASSRDSGRAGTGELFFGEGSRLTVL.